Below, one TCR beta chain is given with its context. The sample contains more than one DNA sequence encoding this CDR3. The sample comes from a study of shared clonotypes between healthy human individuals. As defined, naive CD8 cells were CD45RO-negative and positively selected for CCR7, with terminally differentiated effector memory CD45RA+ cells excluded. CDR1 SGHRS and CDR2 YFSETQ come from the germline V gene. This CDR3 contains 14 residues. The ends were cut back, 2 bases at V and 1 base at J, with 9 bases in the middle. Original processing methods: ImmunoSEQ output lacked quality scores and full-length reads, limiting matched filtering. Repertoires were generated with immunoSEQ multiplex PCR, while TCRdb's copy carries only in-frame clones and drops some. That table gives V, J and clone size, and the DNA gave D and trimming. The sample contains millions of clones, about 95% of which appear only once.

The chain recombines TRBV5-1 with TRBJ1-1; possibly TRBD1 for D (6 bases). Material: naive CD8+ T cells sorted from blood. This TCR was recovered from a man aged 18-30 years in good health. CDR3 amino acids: CASSLVGANTEAFF. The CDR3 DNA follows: TGCGCCAGCAGCTTAGTGGGGGCGAACACTGAAGCTTTCTTT. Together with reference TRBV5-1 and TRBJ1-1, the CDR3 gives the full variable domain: KAGVTQTPRYLIKTRGQQVTLSCSPISGHRSVSWYQQTPGQGLQFLFEYFSETQRNKGNFPGRFSGRQFSNSRSEMNVSTLELGDSALYLCASSLVGANTEAFFGQGTRLTVV.